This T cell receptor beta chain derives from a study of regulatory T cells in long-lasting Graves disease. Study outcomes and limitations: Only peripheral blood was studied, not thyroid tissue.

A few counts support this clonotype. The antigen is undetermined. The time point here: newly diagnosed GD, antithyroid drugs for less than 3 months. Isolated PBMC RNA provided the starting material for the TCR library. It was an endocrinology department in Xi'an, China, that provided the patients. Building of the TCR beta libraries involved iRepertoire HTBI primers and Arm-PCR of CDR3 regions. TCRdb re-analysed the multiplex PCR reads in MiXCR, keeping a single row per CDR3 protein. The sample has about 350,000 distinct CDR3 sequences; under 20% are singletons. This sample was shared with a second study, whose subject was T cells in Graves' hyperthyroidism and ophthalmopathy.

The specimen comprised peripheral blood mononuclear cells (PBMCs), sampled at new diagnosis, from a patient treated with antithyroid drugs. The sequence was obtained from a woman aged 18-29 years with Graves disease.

CDR3 sequence (DNA): TGTGCCAGCAGTTACTTAACAGGGAGGGGCTACGAGCAGTACTTC. Protein sequence: CASSYLTGRGYEQYF. J is TRBJ2-7 and V is TRBV6-2 or TRBV6-3, with D possibly being TRBD2 (7 bases). Trimming removed 1 base from V and 3 bases from J, with 13 bases in between. CDR3 length: 15 amino acids. Per the germline V gene, CDR1 is MNHEY and CDR2 is SVGEGT.